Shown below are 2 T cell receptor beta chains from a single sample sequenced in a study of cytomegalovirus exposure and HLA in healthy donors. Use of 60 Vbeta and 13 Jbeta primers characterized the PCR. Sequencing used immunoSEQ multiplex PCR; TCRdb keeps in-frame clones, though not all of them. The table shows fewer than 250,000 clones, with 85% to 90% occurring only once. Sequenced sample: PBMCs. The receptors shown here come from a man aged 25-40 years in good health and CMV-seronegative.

The CDR3, as DNA: TGTGCCAGCAGTACCCTAGCGGGAGTCTTGACAGATACGCAGTATTTT. Amino acid sequence: CASSTLAGVLTDTQYF. The gene calls are TRBV27 and TRBJ2-3, with 10 nucleotides matching TRBD2. CDR1 and CDR2 (germline): MNHEY, SMNVEV (reference sequence). The CDR3 length is 16 residues. The V segment lost 5 bases and the J segment 3 bases; nucleotides outside the gene matches: 8.

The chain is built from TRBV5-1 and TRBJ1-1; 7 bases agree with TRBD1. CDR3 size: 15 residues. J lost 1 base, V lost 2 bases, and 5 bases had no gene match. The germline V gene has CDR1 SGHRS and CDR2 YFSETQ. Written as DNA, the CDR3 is TGCGCCAGCAGCTTATACCAGGGGGGGAACACTGAAGCTTTCTTT. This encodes CASSLYQGGNTEAFF.